The rows below give T cell receptor beta chains drawn from one sample of a study of T cell responses to AZD1222 COVID-19 vaccine. Repertoires were generated with immunoSEQ multiplex PCR, while TCRdb's copy carries only in-frame clones and drops some. The data contain some 150,000 clones, roughly 90% of them singletons. This material consisted of peripheral blood, taken on day 0 of AZD1222 vaccination. These receptors were taken from an adult in good health. Both conserved end residues are part of each CDR3. A D gene is named only where the DNA matches it firmly. The size field is filled for only some rows; it gives once, few, many or a size class.

>TRBV9|TRBD2|NA|TRBJ2-3
CASSVGGGRAIDTQYF
TGTGCCAGCAGCGTAGGGGGCGGGAGGGCCATAGATACGCAGTATTTT
>TRBV14|TRBD1|NA|TRBJ2-1
CASSPTGALWDEQFF
TGTGCCAGCAGCCCAACAGGGGCCTTATGGGATGAGCAGTTCTTC
>TRBV13|TRBD1|NA|TRBJ1-4
CASSKSRGQGNEKLFF
TGTGCCAGCAGCAAGTCCCGGGGACAGGGAAATGAAAAACTGTTTTTT
>TRBV7-9|TRBD1|NA|TRBJ2-1
CASSSGTGNNEQFF
TGTGCCAGCAGCTCCGGGACAGGGAACAATGAGCAGTTCTTC
>TRBV18|TRBD1|NA|TRBJ2-7
CASSSSGTGSYEQYF
TGTGCCAGCTCAAGTTCCGGGACAGGCTCCTACGAGCAGTACTTC
>TRBV7-2|NA|NA|TRBJ2-7
CASSSFTGYEQYF
TGTGCCAGCAGCTCTTTCACCGGCTACGAGCAGTACTTC
>TRBV7-2|NA|NA|TRBJ2-7
CASSSSVRDSYEQYF
TGTGCCAGCAGCTCGTCGGTTCGGGATAGCTACGAGCAGTACTTC
>TRBV28|NA|NA|TRBJ2-6
CASSFGKVFSGANVLTF
TGTGCCAGCAGTTTTGGGAAGGTTTTCTCTGGGGCCAACGTCCTGACTTTC
>TRBV28|NA|NA|TRBJ1-5
CASRSSNQPQHF
TGTGCCAGCAGGAGTAGCAATCAGCCCCAGCATTTT
>TRBV3-1/TRBV3-2|NA|NA|TRBJ2-3
CASSQDLVATDTQYF
TGTGCCAGCAGCCAAGATCTGGTCGCCACAGATACGCAGTATTTT
>TRBV28|NA|NA|TRBJ1-2
CASSLAQGRNYGYTF
TGTGCCAGCAGTTTAGCTCAGGGTCGAAACTATGGCTACACCTTC
>TRBV4-3|TRBD2|NA|TRBJ2-1
CASSQSGTSIYEQFF
TGCGCCAGCAGCCAATCCGGGACTAGCATCTATGAGCAGTTCTTC
>TRBV19|TRBD2|NA|TRBJ2-6
CASSTTSGNSGANVLTF
TGTGCCAGTAGTACAACTAGCGGAAACTCTGGGGCCAACGTCCTGACTTTC
>TRBV27|TRBD2|NA|TRBJ2-1
CASSPGLAGSSYNEQFF
TGTGCCAGCAGTCCGGGACTAGCGGGCAGCTCCTACAATGAGCAGTTCTTC
>TRBV19|NA|NA|TRBJ2-3
CASSRMPTYPTDTQYF
TGTGCCAGTAGTAGGATGCCCACCTACCCCACAGATACGCAGTATTTT
>TRBV6-5|NA|NA|TRBJ1-1
CASRPGLSNTEAFF
TGTGCCAGCAGACCGGGGTTATCGAACACTGAAGCTTTCTTT
>TRBV19|TRBD1|once|TRBJ2-3
CASSLGTGGVDTQYF
TGTGCCAGTAGTCTCGGGACAGGGGGCGTAGATACGCAGTATTTT
>TRBV19|TRBD1|once|TRBJ1-4
CASSARTGFNEKLFF
TGTGCCAGTAGCGCCCGGACAGGGTTTAATGAAAAACTGTTTTTT
>TRBV6-4|NA|few|TRBJ2-1
CASSPTGYNEQFF
TGTGCCAGCAGCCCAACGGGGTACAATGAGCAGTTCTTC
>TRBV19|NA|once|TRBJ1-4
CASSTARQVINEKLFF
TGTGCCAGTAGTACCGCACGACAGGTCATTAATGAAAAACTGTTTTTT
>TRBV29-1|NA|NA|TRBJ1-1
CSAALVRPTVRAWVNTEAFF
TGCAGCGCTGCTTTGGTCCGACCTACCGTTCGGGCATGGGTGAACACTGAAGCTTTCTTT
>TRBV24-1|NA|NA|TRBJ2-3
CATSDTDTQYF
TGTGCCACCAGTGACACAGATACGCAGTATTTT
>TRBV6-2/TRBV6-3|NA|once|TRBJ1-5
CASRYPGAQHF
TGTGCCAGCAGATACCCTGGGGCCCAGCATTTT
>TRBV2|TRBD1|NA|TRBJ1-4
CASSTYRGTNEKLFF
TGTGCCAGCAGTACCTACAGGGGGACTAATGAAAAACTGTTTTTT
>TRBV19|NA|NA|TRBJ1-4
CASSGIGTATNEKLFF
TGTGCCAGTAGTGGGATTGGGACGGCAACTAATGAAAAACTGTTTTTT
>TRBV7-8|NA|NA|TRBJ2-2
CASSFSPGMNTGELFF
TGTGCCAGCAGCTTTTCCCCAGGGATGAACACCGGGGAGCTGTTTTTT